One sample yielded the 32 T cell receptor beta chains listed below, sequenced in a study of blood T cell repertoires in COVID-19. The method was immunoSEQ multiplex PCR; TCRdb's version includes in-frame clones alone and lacks a portion of them. Found here are approximately 47,000 clones, under 90% of them singletons; the top ten hold 5.9%. Sequencing was done on a sample of peripheral blood. The source of these receptors is a woman aged 55 to 70 with acute or convalescent COVID-19.

The chain has TRBV19 and TRBJ2-5; 12 bases map to TRBD2. The CDR3 is 16 residues long. The V segment lost 7 bases and the J segment 5 bases; nucleotides outside the gene matches: 11. The germline gives CDR1 LNHDA, CDR2 SQIVND (reference sequence). The CDR3 region has the DNA TGTGCCAGTATGAGGACTAGCGGGACCGTAGCGGAGACCCAGTACTTC. Amino acids: CASMRTSGTVAETQYF. Full variable domain (rest looked up from reference TRBV19 and TRBJ2-5): DGGITQSPKYLFRKEGQNVTLSCEQNLNHDAMYWYRQDPGQGLRLIYYSQIVNDFQKGDIAEGYSVSREKKESFPLTVTSAQKNPTAFYLCASMRTSGTVAETQYFGPGTRLLVL.

The gene calls are TRBV9 and TRBJ2-1, with 13 bases identical to TRBD2. The CDR3 spans 17 residues. Unmatched junction bases numbered 13, after V lost 4 bases and J lost 9 bases. Germline CDR1 is SGDLS and CDR2 is YYNGEE. The CDR3 here is CASSQRVAGLAGVEQFF. The CDR3 nucleotides are TGTGCCAGCAGCCAACGGGTGGCCGGACTAGCGGGAGTTGAGCAGTTCTTC. Full variable domain (outside the CDR3, taken from reference TRBV9 and TRBJ2-1): DSGVTQTPKHLITATGQRVTLRCSPRSGDLSVYWYQQSLDQGLQFLIQYYNGEERAKGNILERFSAQQFPDLHSELNLSSLELGDSALYFCASSQRVAGLAGVEQFFGPGTRLTVL.

The chain links TRBV5-8 to TRBJ1-5; maybe TRBD1 (6 bases). Germline assignment: CDR1 SGHTS and CDR2 YDEGEE. V lost 1 base and J lost 4, with 15 bases in between. The CDR3 is 16 residues long. In nucleotides, the CDR3 is TGTGCCAGCAGCTTGCGTTCTGCAGGGGCAAATCAGCCCCAGCATTTT. Protein product: CASSLRSAGANQPQHF.

The chain couples TRBV9 to TRBJ2-3; 9 bases agree with TRBD2. V lost 0 bases to trimming and J lost 3 bases; unmatched junction nucleotides: 5. The CDR3 totals 16 residues. Germline V gene lookup returns CDR1 SGDLS and CDR2 YYNGEE. The CDR3 loop is CASSVGSGSGTDTQYF. DNA for the CDR3: TGTGCCAGCAGCGTAGGTAGCGGGAGTGGGACAGATACGCAGTATTTT.

The chain links TRBV19 to TRBJ1-6; 9 bases agree with TRBD1. V lost 2 bases, J lost 10 bases, and 6 bases stayed unmatched. Germline CDR1 reads LNHDA; CDR2 reads SQIVND (reference sequence). The length of the CDR3 is 15 residues. This CDR3 is CASSISGQGISPLHF. As DNA, the CDR3 is TGTGCCAGTAGTATATCAGGACAGGGGATATCACCCCTCCACTTT.

This clone was recorded only once. V is TRBV15 and J is TRBJ2-5; D call uncertain. There are 15 residues in the CDR3. V lost 0 bases and J 1 base, leaving 9 bases between the germline ends. Germline CDR1 LNHNV, CDR2 YYDKDF (reference sequence). Written as DNA, the CDR3 is TGTGCCACCAGCAGAGATTCCGGGTCCCAAGAGACCCAGTACTTC. This codes for CATSRDSGSQETQYF.

This chain uses TRBV15 with TRBJ2-1; possible D gene TRBD2, 6 bases. Trimming stripped 3 bases from V and 3 bases from J, with 6 bases between. Germline V lookup: CDR1 LNHNV, CDR2 YYDKDF (reference sequence). The CDR3 is 13 amino acids. The CDR3 DNA follows: TGTGCCACCAGCAGGGGGGGCTACAATGAGCAGTTCTTC. Translated: CATSRGGYNEQFF.

The chain is built from TRBV5-6 and TRBJ1-2; TRBD1 might be the D (5 bases). The CDR3 is made up of 14 amino acids. V gave up 4 bases and J gave up 2 bases, with 12 bases separating them. The germline V gene has CDR1 SGHDT and CDR2 YYEEEE. CDR3 DNA sequence: TGTGCCAGCAGCCCGGTGGGGGGGAACTATGGCTACACCTTC. Protein: CASSPVGGNYGYTF. The full variable domain, rest sourced from reference TRBV5-6 and TRBJ1-2, is DAGVTQSPTHLIKTRGQQVTLRCSPKSGHDTVSWYQQALGQGPQFIFQYYEEEERQRGNFPDRFSGHQFPNYSSELNVNALLLGDSALYLCASSPVGGNYGYTFGSGTRLTVV.

The chain links TRBV11-2 to TRBJ1-1; TRBD1 is a possible D gene (6 bases). The CDR3 sequence is 14 residues long. The germline gives CDR1 SGHAT, CDR2 FQNNGV. V was trimmed by 3 bases and J by 4 bases, leaving 12 bases between them. The CDR3 loop is CASSFTDSPTEAFF. As DNA, the CDR3 is TGTGCCAGCAGCTTTACGGACAGTCCCACTGAAGCTTTCTTT.

The chain combines TRBV2 with TRBJ1-6; TRBD1 agrees at 7 bases. The CDR3 covers 16 residues. V dropped 6 bases and J dropped 7; count of bases not matched to a gene: 12. In germline, CDR1 is SNHLY, CDR2 FYNNEI. The CDR3 loop reads CASRRGSTGRNSPLHF. CDR3 DNA sequence: TGTGCCAGCAGGAGGGGGTCGACAGGGAGGAATTCACCCCTCCACTTT.

The chain recombines TRBV29-1 with TRBJ1-3; 7 positions match TRBD1. The CDR3 is 15 residues long. Germline assignment: CDR1 SQVTM and CDR2 ANQGSEA. Losses at the gene ends were 4 bases for V and 0 bases for J; bases not matched to a gene: 6. CDR3 loop: CSVATGQYSGNTIYF. The CDR3 DNA sequence: TGCAGCGTTGCGACAGGGCAATACTCTGGAAACACCATATATTTT.

The V gene is TRBV6-5, the J gene TRBJ2-3; no clear D gene. Germline V gene data show CDR1 as MNHEY and CDR2 as SVGAGI. The V end lost 7 bases, the J end lost 1 base, and 15 bases lay between the germline ends. This CDR3 is 15 amino acids long. In nucleotides, the CDR3 is TGTGCCAGCACCATCCGCGGCGCTGGCACAGATACGCAGTATTTT. Its translation is CASTIRGAGTDTQYF.

The rearrangement links TRBV6-6 to TRBJ2-7; 9 nucleotides line up with TRBD2. The germline V gene encodes CDR1 MNHNY and CDR2 SVGAGI (reference sequence). The CDR3 is 14 residues long. After removal of 4 bases from V and 5 bases from J, the junction contained 6 bases not matched to a gene. The CDR3 region has the DNA TGTGCCAGCAGTTCGCGTGCTAGCGGGGACGAGCAGTACTTC. Amino acid sequence: CASSSRASGDEQYF.

This sequence joins TRBV29-1 and TRBJ2-2, with a possible D match to TRBD1 (7 bases). V lost 2 bases and J 2 bases, leaving 18 bases between the germline ends. This CDR3 contains 17 residues. Germline V gene lookup returns CDR1 SQVTM and CDR2 ANQGSEA. The CDR3 sequence is CSVEKQGRDSNTGELFF. The DNA for the CDR3 is TGCAGCGTTGAAAAACAGGGGCGGGACAGCAACACCGGGGAGCTGTTTTTT.

The chain is built from TRBV29-1 and TRBJ2-1; TRBD2 aligns across 13 bases. Unmatched junction bases numbered 7, after V lost 7 bases and J lost 7 bases. The CDR3 contains 14 residues. Germline CDR1 reads SQVTM; CDR2 reads ANQGSEA. The CDR3: CSASPGLAGNEQFF. CDR3 nucleotide sequence: TGCAGCGCCTCACCGGGACTAGCGGGGAATGAGCAGTTCTTC.

V gene TRBV7-3 combines with J gene TRBJ2-5, with 8 nucleotides matching TRBD2. The germline gives CDR1 SGHTA, CDR2 FQGTGA. V was clipped by 3 bases and J by 5 bases; unmatched bases: 5. This CDR3 is built from 14 residues. CDR3 bases: TGTGCCAGCAGCTTCGGGGGGGCCCAGGAGACCCAGTACTTC. Its protein product is CASSFGGAQETQYF.

The CDR3 here is CASSRDSAQYF. The CDR3 DNA follows: TGTGCCAGCAGTCGGGACAGCGCGCAGTATTTT. The V call is TRBV6-5, the J call TRBJ2-3; TRBD1 matches 7 bases. Germline CDR1 MNHEY, CDR2 SVGAGI. This CDR3 spans 11 amino acids. Trimming removed 5 bases from V and 10 bases from J; junction bases left unmatched: 3.

V gene TRBV5-5 combines with J gene TRBJ2-5, with TRBD2 identical over 7 bases. V shed 4 bases, J shed 5 bases, and the junction held 8 bases outside the gene matches. Germline CDR1 SGHKS, CDR2 YYEKEE (reference sequence). The CDR3 runs 14 residues. CDR3 in amino acids: CASSRTSSHETQYF. CDR3 nucleotide sequence: TGTGCCAGCAGCCGGACTAGTTCCCACGAGACCCAGTACTTC. Full variable domain (outside the CDR3, taken from reference TRBV5-5 and TRBJ2-5): DAGVTQSPTHLIKTRGQQVTLRCSPISGHKSVSWYQQVLGQGPQFIFQYYEKEERGRGNFPDRFSARQFPNYSSELNVNALLLGDSALYLCASSRTSSHETQYFGPGTRLLVL.

CDR3 in amino acids: CSVSDRFSYEQYF. The CDR3 DNA is TGCAGCGTTTCCGACAGGTTCTCCTACGAGCAGTACTTC. This chain uses TRBV29-1 with TRBJ2-7; perhaps TRBD1 as D (6 bases). CDR3 length: 13 residues. Germline CDR1 SQVTM, CDR2 ANQGSEA. V was shortened by 5 bases and J by 0 bases, with 11 bases between the two germline ends.

The chain has TRBV5-1 and TRBJ2-7; 8 nucleotides align to TRBD1. The CDR3 spans 18 residues. V was pared by 6 bases and J by 3 bases, with 20 bases of the junction left unmatched. Germline-derived CDR1 and CDR2 are SGHRS and YFSETQ. This chain's CDR3 is CASITLLQGEEDYYEQYF. CDR3 sequence (DNA): TGCGCCAGCATCACCTTACTACAGGGGGAGGAAGACTACTACGAGCAGTACTTC.

The chain recombines TRBV7-8 with TRBJ1-1, with 11 bases identical to TRBD1. The CDR3 consists of 14 residues. V was clipped by 6 bases and J by 5 bases; unmatched bases: 5. Germline lookup yields CDR1 SGHVS and CDR2 FQNEAQ. DNA of the CDR3: TGTGCCAGCAGAAGCGGACAGGGGGCGACTGAAGCTTTCTTT. Its protein product is CASRSGQGATEAFF.

The V gene is TRBV6-6, the J gene TRBJ1-5, with unresolved D. From germline, CDR1 is MNHNY and CDR2 SVGAGI (reference sequence). This CDR3 is 12 amino acids long. Trimming took 6 bases from V and 4 from J, leaving 7 bases between them. The CDR3 spells CASRDFNQPQHF. The CDR3 DNA reads as TGTGCCAGCAGGGACTTTAATCAGCCCCAGCATTTT.

J is TRBJ1-3 and V is TRBV4-1; D is uncertain. CDR1 MGHRA and CDR2 YSYEKL come from the germline V gene. CDR3 length: 16 residues. Between the trimmed V and J ends, which lost 1 base and 4 bases, there was a span of 14 bases. The CDR3 DNA follows: TGCGCCAGCAGCCAAGTCGGGCGGGTAAAGGGAAACACCATATATTTT. It specifies CASSQVGRVKGNTIYF.

This chain joins TRBV7-8 and TRBJ2-2, with 12 nucleotides matching TRBD2. With 5 bases clipped from V and 6 bases from J, the junction kept 1 base outside the gene matches. Germline values: CDR1 SGHVS, CDR2 FQNEAQ. The CDR3 has 14 residues. The CDR3 here is CASSPSGGAGELFF. For the CDR3, the DNA is TGTGCCAGCAGCCCTAGCGGGGGGGCCGGGGAGCTGTTTTTT. The entire variable domain, with the rest obtained from reference TRBV7-8 and TRBJ2-2, is as follows: GAGVSQSPRYKVAKRGQDVALRCDPISGHVSLFWYQQALGQGPEFLTYFQNEAQLDKSGLPSDRFFAERPEGSVSTLKIQRTQQEDSAVYLCASSPSGGAGELFFGEGSRLTVL.

The table lists this clone with a count of one. V usage is TRBV11-2 and J usage is TRBJ1-1; TRBD1 aligns across 9 bases. There are 14 residues in the CDR3. Unmatched junction bases numbered 8, after V lost 6 bases and J lost 6 bases. Germline assignment: CDR1 SGHAT and CDR2 FQNNGV. The CDR3 here is CASSPGTGTPEAFF. The CDR3 nucleotides read TGTGCCAGCAGTCCGGGGACAGGGACGCCTGAAGCTTTCTTT.

The chain uses TRBV6-1 and TRBJ1-2, with 9 bases matching TRBD1. CDR3 length equals 16 residues. With V trimmed by 3 bases and J by 3 bases, 8 bases remained unmatched. The V gene's germline CDR1 is MNHNS and CDR2 SASEGT. CDR3 nucleotide sequence: TGTGCCAGCAGTGAGGGGACAGGGCGTATCTACTATGGCTACACCTTC. It is translated as CASSEGTGRIYYGYTF.

The rearrangement links TRBV6-5 to TRBJ1-2; D is unresolved. Germline V CDR1 and CDR2: MNHEY, SVGAGI. V lost 6 bases and J lost 1, with 9 bases in between. The length of the CDR3 is 13 residues. CDR3 amino acids: CASRLQNNYGYTF. CDR3 in DNA: TGTGCCAGCAGATTACAGAATAACTATGGCTACACCTTC.

J is TRBJ2-7 and V is TRBV11-2, with 7 bases fitting TRBD1. Per germline, CDR1 SGHAT and CDR2 FQNNGV. The CDR3 is 15 amino acids. J lost 1 base, V lost 4 bases, and 7 bases had no gene match. The CDR3 is CASSSGQAGSYEQYF. The CDR3 DNA follows: TGTGCCAGCAGCTCAGGACAGGCCGGATCCTACGAGCAGTACTTC.

The chain links TRBV5-8 to TRBJ1-3, with 9 bases fitting TRBD1. The V and J ends lost 4 bases and 4 bases, in that order; junction bases with no gene match: 21. CDR1 and CDR2 (germline): SGHTS, YDEGEE. The CDR3 is made up of 20 amino acids. CDR3 loop: CASSPPFIPGQGRSGNTIYF. CDR3 nucleotide sequence: TGTGCCAGCAGCCCGCCATTTATCCCGGGACAGGGTAGAAGCGGAAACACCATATATTTT. Full variable domain (rest looked up from reference TRBV5-8 and TRBJ1-3): EAGVTQSPTHLIKTRGQQATLRCSPISGHTSVYWYQQALGLGLQFLLWYDEGEERNRGNFPPRFSGRQFPNYSSELNVNALELEDSALYLCASSPPFIPGQGRSGNTIYFGEGSWLTVV.

This clone has more than one count but fewer than ten. V usage is TRBV6-6 and J usage is TRBJ2-3, with D possibly matching TRBD2 (6 bases). The germline V and J ends were trimmed by 11 bases and 0 bases, with 12 bases remaining between them. The CDR3 is 13 residues long. Looked up from germline, CDR1 is MNHNY and CDR2 is SVGAGI (reference sequence). The CDR3 bases are TGTGCCGTAACCGCGGGGAGCACAGATACGCAGTATTTT. Translation: CAVTAGSTDTQYF.

The V and J genes are TRBV19 and TRBJ2-2, with D maybe TRBD2 (7 bases). Germline CDR1 reads LNHDA; CDR2 reads SQIVND (reference sequence). Trimming took 3 bases from V and 3 from J, leaving 11 bases between them. The CDR3 extends over 15 amino acids. The CDR3 DNA is TGTGCCAGTAGTATGGGGGGGGCCTACACCGGGGAGCTGTTTTTT. This gives the protein CASSMGGAYTGELFF.

The V call is TRBV7-9, the J call TRBJ2-7; TRBD2 matches at 10 bases. The germline gives CDR1 SEHNR, CDR2 FQNEAQ (reference sequence). V gave up 5 bases and J gave up 5 bases; unmatched junction bases: 6. This CDR3 is 14 amino acids long. CDR3 protein: CASSPALAGHEQYF. For the CDR3, the DNA is TGTGCCAGCAGCCCTGCACTAGCGGGACACGAGCAGTACTTC.